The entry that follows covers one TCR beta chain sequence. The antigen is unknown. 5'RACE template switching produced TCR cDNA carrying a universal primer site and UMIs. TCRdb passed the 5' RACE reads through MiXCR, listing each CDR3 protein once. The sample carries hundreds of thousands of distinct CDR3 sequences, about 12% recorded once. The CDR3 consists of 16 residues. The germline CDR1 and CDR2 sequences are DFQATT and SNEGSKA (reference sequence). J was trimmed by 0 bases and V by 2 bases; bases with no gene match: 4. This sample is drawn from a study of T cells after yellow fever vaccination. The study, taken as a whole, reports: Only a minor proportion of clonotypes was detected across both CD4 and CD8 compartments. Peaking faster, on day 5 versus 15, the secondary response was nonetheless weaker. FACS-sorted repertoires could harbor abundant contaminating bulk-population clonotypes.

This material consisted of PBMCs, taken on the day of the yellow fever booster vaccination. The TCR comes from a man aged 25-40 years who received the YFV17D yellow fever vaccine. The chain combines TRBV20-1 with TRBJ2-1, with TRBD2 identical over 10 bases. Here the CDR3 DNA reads TGCAGTGCTAGAAAAGCGGGAGGGCTCTCCTACAATGAGCAGTTCTTC. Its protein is CSARKAGGLSYNEQFF.